This TCR beta chain was sequenced for a study of T cell responses to AZD1222 COVID-19 vaccine. The CDR3 sequence is 13 residues long. CDR1 is MDHEN and CDR2 is SYDVKM in the germline V gene. The V gene lost 5 bases and the J gene lost 8 bases, with 15 bases spanning the gap. A note on this clone: Its antigen remains unidentified.

Study-wide results and limits: Per reports, nearly half of all spike-specific TCRs target regions that are unmutated in variants. Dominant at 160-218 and 743-854, vaccine-associated CD4 TCRs also spanned spike.

Assay: immunoSEQ multiplex PCR; the TCRdb copy retains only in-frame clones and omits some. The data contain fewer than 130,000 clones, roughly 90% of them seen just once; the ten biggest clones take up approximately 1.3%. The clonotype was recovered from an adult in good health. The V gene is TRBV28, the J gene TRBJ1-2, with unresolved D. The material sequenced was peripheral blood, taken on day 0 of AZD1222 vaccination. The CDR3 sequence: CASSPRTPGGYTF. DNA of the CDR3: TGTGCCAGCAGTCCCCGGACCCCTGGGGGCTACACCTTC.